The present T cell receptor beta chain was sequenced within a study of CD8 T cells in Susac syndrome. Broader study findings: Susac-specific public clones in total CD8+ repertoires numbered some 16; in CD8+ TEMRA repertoires, they numbered about five.

An amount of RNA that ranged from roughly 0.45 to 1 ug was reverse transcribed with random hexamers. The immunoSEQ assay covered 54 Vbeta and 13 Jbeta segments for CDR3. TCRdb redid the calling of the immunoSEQ multiplex PCR reads with MiXCR, one entry per CDR3 protein. Of 150,000 to 200,000 distinct CDR3 sequences listed, 95% are singletons. In regard to this clonotype: The antigen remains undetermined.

CDR1 is DFQATT and CDR2 is SNEGSKA in the germline V gene (reference sequence). The length of the CDR3 is 13 residues. V dropped 1 base and J dropped 5 bases, with 9 bases sitting between them. The receptor's source is a human donor with Susac syndrome. What was sequenced was CD8+ T cells from PBMCs. V gene TRBV20-1 combines with J gene TRBJ2-1; maybe TRBD2 (5 bases). The CDR3 DNA reads TGCAGTGCTAGAGCTAGCTGGAACAATGAGCAGTTCTTC. This gives the protein CSARASWNNEQFF.